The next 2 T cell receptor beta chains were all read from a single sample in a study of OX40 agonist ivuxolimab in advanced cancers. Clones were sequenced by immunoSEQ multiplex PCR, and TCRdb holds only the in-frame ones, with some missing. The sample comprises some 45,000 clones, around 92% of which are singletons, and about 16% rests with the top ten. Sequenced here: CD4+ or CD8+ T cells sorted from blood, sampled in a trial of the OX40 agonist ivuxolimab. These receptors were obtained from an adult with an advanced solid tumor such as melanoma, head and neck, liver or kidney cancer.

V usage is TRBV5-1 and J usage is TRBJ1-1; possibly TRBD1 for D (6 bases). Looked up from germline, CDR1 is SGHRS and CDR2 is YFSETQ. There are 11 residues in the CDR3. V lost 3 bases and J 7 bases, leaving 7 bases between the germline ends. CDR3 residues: CASSWGLEAFF. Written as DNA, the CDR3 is TGCGCCAGCAGCTGGGGGCTTGAAGCTTTCTTT.

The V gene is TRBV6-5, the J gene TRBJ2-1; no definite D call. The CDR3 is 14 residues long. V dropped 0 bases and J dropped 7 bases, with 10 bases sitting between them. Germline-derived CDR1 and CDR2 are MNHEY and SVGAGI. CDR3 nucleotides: TGTGCCAGCAGTTACTCGTCGGGTTTTAATGAGCAGTTCTTC. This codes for CASSYSSGFNEQFF.